The entry below gives a single TCR beta chain sequence along with its context. Its antigen remains unknown. On cycle 4 day 1 and cycle 7 day 1, as well as at baseline, blood was sampled. Method: immunoSEQ multiplex PCR; TCRdb's copy keeps in-frame clones and lacks some. The table includes some 50,000 clones, approximately 82% detected once. Germline lookup yields CDR1 SQVTM and CDR2 ANQGSEA. The CDR3 sequence is 12 residues long. The ends were cut back, 7 bases at V and 3 bases at J, with 12 bases in the middle. The data originate from a study of OX40 agonist ivuxolimab in advanced cancers. Study-wide background: The dose-escalation cohort was about 86% male, with a mean age of around 54 years, ranging about 20 to 85. Regarding the study as a whole: Among the nonresponders, some also had low normalized T-cell clonal expansion.

The source is an adult with an advanced solid tumor such as melanoma, head and neck, liver or kidney cancer. The rearrangement uses TRBV29-1 and TRBJ1-1; D might be TRBD1 (5 bases). Sequencing used CD4+ or CD8+ T cells sorted from blood, obtained in a trial of the OX40 agonist ivuxolimab. DNA for the CDR3: TGCAGCGCCGAAGACAGCCACACTGAAGCTTTCTTT. Translated, it gives CSAEDSHTEAFF.